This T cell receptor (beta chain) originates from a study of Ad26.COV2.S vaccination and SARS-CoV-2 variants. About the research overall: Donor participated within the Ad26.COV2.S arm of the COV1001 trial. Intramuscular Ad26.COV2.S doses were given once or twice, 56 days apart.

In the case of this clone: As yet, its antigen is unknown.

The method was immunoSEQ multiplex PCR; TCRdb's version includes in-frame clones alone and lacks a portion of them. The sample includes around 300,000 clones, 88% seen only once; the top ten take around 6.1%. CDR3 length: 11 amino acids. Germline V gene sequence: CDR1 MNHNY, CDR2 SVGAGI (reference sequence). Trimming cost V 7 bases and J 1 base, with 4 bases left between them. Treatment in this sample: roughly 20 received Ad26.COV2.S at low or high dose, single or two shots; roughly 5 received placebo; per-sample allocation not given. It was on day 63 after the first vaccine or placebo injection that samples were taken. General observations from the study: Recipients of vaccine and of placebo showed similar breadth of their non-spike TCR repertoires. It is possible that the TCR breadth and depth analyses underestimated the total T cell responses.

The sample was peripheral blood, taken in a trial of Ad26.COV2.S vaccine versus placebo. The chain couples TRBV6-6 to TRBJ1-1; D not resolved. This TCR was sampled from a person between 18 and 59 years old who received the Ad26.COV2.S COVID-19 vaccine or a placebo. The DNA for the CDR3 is TGTGCCAGCATCTGGAACACTGAAGCTTTCTTT. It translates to CASIWNTEAFF.